Listed here is a single T cell receptor (beta chain). Authors' data handling: The authors estimated nucleated cell counts from reference gene primer amplification. The protocol was immunoSEQ multiplex PCR, while the TCRdb copy is restricted to in-frame clones and leaves out a portion. V and J calls plus clone size are reproduced from that table; the DNA served to infer D and trimming. The sample shows 150,000 to 200,000 clones, 75% to 90% of them seen only once. This specimen comes from a study of blood T cell repertoires in COVID-19. Study-wide context: COVID-19 samples from acute and convalescent phases originated in the United States, Italy and Spain.

The sequence came from a woman in her thirties or forties with acute or convalescent COVID-19. The material sequenced was peripheral blood.

The CDR3 DNA reads as TGTGCCAGCAGGACGGTCCAGGTCTCTGGAAACACCATATATTTT. Amino acid sequence: CASRTVQVSGNTIYF. V is TRBV6-5 and J is TRBJ1-3; D is uncertain. From germline, CDR1 is MNHEY and CDR2 SVGAGI. The CDR3 length is 15 residues. Trimming took 6 bases from V and 0 from J, leaving 12 bases between them.